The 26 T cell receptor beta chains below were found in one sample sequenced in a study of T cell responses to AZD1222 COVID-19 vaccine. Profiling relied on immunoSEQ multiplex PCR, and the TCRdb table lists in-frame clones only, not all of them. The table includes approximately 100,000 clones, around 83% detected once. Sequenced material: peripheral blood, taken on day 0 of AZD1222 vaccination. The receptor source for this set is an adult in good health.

The CDR3 loop is CASSIRGPGEKLFF. Written as DNA, the CDR3 is TGTGCCAGTAGTATAAGAGGGCCTGGGGAAAAACTGTTTTTT. The chain employs TRBV19 and TRBJ1-4; D unclear. Per the germline V gene, CDR1 is LNHDA and CDR2 is SQIVND (reference sequence). V was shortened by 2 bases and J by 8 bases, with 12 bases between the two germline ends. The CDR3 spans 14 residues. Full variable domain (missing parts from reference TRBV19 and TRBJ1-4): DGGITQSPKYLFRKEGQNVTLSCEQNLNHDAMYWYRQDPGQGLRLIYYSQIVNDFQKGDIAEGYSVSREKKESFPLTVTSAQKNPTAFYLCASSIRGPGEKLFFGSGTQLSVL.

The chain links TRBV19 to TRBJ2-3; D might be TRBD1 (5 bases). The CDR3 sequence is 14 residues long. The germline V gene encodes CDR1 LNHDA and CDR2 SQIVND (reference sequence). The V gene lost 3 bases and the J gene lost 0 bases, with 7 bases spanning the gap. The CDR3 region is CASSIAGSTDTQYF. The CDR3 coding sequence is TGTGCCAGTAGTATTGCAGGGAGCACAGATACGCAGTATTTT.

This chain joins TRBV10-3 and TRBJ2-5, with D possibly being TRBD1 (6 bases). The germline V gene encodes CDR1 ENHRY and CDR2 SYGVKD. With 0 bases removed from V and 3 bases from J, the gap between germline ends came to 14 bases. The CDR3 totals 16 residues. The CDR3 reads CAISESRGHMEETQYF. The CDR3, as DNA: TGTGCCATCAGTGAGTCGAGGGGACACATGGAAGAGACCCAGTACTTC.

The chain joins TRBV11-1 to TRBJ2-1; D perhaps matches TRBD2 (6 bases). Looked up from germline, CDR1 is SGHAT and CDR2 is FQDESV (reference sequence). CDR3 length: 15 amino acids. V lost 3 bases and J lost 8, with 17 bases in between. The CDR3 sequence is CASSFSVARDDEQFF. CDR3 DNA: TGTGCCAGCAGCTTTTCTGTGGCGCGGGACGATGAGCAGTTCTTC. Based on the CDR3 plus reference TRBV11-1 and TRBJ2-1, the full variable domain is EAEVAQSPRYKITEKSQAVAFWCDPISGHATLYWYRQILGQGPELLVQFQDESVVDDSQLPKDRFSAERLKGVDSTLKIQPAELGDSAMYLCASSFSVARDDEQFFGPGTRLTVL.

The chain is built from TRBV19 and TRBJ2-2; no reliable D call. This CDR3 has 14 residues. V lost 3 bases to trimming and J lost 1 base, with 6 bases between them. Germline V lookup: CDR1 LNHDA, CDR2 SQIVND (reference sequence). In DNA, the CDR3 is TGTGCCAGTAGTATGTCACTGAACACCGGGGAGCTGTTTTTT. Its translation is CASSMSLNTGELFF.

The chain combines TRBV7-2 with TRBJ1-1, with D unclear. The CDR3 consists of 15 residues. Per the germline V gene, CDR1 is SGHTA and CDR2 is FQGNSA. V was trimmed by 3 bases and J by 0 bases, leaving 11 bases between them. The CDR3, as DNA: TGTGCCAGCAGCTTGAGTGGACTCGTGAACACTGAAGCTTTCTTT. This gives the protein CASSLSGLVNTEAFF.

Here the CDR3 DNA reads TGTGCCAGCAGCTTCCTCAGGGTGGACGAGCAGTACTTC. It specifies CASSFLRVDEQYF. This chain connects TRBV7-2 to TRBJ2-7; D possibly corresponds to TRBD1 (5 bases). This CDR3 comprises 13 residues. The germline CDR1 and CDR2 sequences are SGHTA and FQGNSA. V was pared by 3 bases and J by 5 bases, with 11 bases between. Variable domain in full (rest from reference TRBV7-2 and TRBJ2-7): GAGVSQSPSNKVTEKGKDVELRCDPISGHTALYWYRQSLGQGLEFLIYFQGNSAPDKSGLPSDRFSAERTGGSVSTLTIQRTQQEDSAVYLCASSFLRVDEQYFGPGTRLTVT.

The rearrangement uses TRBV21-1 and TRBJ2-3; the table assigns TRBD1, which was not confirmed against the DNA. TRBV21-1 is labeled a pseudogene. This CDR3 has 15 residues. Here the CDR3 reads CASSKDSFRTDTQYF. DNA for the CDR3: TGTGCCAGCAGCAAAGACAGCTTTCGCACAGATACGCAGTATTTT.

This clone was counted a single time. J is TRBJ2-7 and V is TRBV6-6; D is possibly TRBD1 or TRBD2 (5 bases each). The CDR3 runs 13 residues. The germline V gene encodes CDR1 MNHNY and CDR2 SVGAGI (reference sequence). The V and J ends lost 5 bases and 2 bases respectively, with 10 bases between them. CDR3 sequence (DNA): TGTGCCAGCAGTGGTCGGGACCCCTACGAGCAGTACTTC. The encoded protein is CASSGRDPYEQYF.

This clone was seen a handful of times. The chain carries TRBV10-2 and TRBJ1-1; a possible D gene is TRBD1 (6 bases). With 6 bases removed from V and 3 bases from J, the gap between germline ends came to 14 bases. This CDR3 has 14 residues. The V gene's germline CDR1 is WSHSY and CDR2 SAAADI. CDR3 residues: CASSAQGSDTEAFF. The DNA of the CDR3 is TGCGCCAGCAGCGCACAGGGTTCGGACACTGAAGCTTTCTTT.

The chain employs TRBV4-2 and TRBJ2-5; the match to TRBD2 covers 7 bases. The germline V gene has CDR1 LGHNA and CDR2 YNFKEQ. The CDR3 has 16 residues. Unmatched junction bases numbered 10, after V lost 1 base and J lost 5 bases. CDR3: CASSQVTGPGGETQYF. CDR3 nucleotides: TGTGCCAGCAGCCAAGTAACCGGGCCCGGGGGGGAGACCCAGTACTTC.

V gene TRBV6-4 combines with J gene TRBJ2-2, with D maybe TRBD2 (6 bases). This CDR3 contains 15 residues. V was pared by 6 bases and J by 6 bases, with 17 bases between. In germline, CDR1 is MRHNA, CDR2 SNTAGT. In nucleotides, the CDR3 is TGTGCCAGCAGCCCCCAGCCCGGGAGTGCCGGGGAGCTGTTTTTT. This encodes CASSPQPGSAGELFF.

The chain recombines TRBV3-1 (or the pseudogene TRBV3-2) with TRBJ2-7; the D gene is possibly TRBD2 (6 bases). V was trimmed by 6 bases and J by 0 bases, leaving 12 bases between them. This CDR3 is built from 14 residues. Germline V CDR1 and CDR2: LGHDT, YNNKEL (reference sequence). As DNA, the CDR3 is TGTGCCAGCAGTCTAGCGCCTACCTCCTACGAGCAGTACTTC. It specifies CASSLAPTSYEQYF.

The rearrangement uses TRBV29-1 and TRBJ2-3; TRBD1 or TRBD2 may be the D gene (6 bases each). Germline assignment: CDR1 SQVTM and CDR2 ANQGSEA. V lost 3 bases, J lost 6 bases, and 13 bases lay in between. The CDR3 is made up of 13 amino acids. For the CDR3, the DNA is TGCAGCGTTGAGAAAACGGGGGCCGATACGCAGTATTTT. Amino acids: CSVEKTGADTQYF.

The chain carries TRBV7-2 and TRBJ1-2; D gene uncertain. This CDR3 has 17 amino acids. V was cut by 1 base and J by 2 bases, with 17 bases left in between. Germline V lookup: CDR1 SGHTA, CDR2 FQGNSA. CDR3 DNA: TGTGCCAGCAGCTTAGAAGGGTTCGTCTTTCCAAACTATGGCTACACCTTC. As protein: CASSLEGFVFPNYGYTF.

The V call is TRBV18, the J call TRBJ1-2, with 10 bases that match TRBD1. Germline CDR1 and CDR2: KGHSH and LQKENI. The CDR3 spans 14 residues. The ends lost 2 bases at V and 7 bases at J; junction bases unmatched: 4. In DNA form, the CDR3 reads TGTGCCAGCTCACCAGAGACAGGGGGCCTTGGCTACACCTTC. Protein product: CASSPETGGLGYTF.

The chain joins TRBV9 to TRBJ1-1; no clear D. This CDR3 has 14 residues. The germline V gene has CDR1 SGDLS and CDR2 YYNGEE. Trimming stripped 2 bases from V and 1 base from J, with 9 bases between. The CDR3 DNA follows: TGTGCCAGCAGCGTCCAAGCCGGGAACACTGAAGCTTTCTTT. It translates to CASSVQAGNTEAFF.

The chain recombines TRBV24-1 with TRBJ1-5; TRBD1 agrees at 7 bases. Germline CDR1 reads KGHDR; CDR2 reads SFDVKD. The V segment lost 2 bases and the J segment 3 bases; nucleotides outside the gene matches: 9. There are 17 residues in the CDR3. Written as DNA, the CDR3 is TGTGCCACCAGTGATTCCCTCACAGGGGCCCCCAATCAGCCCCAGCATTTT. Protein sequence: CATSDSLTGAPNQPQHF.

This CDR3 reads CASSSGRRNTDTQYF. CDR3 bases: TGTGCCAGCAGTAGCGGGAGGCGAAACACAGATACGCAGTATTTT. This chain connects TRBV28 to TRBJ2-3, with 9 bases that match TRBD2. Germline V lookup: CDR1 MDHEN, CDR2 SYDVKM. This CDR3 contains 15 residues. V shed 5 bases and J 2 bases; nucleotides not matched to a gene: 5.

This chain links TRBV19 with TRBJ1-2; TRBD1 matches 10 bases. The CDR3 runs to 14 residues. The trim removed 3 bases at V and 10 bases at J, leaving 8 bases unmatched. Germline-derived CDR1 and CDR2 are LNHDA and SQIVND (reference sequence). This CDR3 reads CASSIPGTGEAYTF. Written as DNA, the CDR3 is TGTGCCAGTAGTATCCCCGGGACAGGGGAAGCCTACACCTTC.

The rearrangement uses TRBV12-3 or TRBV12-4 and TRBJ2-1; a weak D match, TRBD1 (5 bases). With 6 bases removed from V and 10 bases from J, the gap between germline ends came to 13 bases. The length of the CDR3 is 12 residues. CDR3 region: CASSQGSQEQFF. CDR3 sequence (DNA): TGTGCCAGCAGCCAGGGTTCCCAAGAGCAGTTCTTC.

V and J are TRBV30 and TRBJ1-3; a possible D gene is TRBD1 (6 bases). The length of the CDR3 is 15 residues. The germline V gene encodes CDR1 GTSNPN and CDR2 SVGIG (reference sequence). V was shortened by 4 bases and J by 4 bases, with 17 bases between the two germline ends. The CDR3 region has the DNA TGTGCCTGGACCGGGACACCGCCTCGCGGAAACACCATATATTTT. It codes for CAWTGTPPRGNTIYF.

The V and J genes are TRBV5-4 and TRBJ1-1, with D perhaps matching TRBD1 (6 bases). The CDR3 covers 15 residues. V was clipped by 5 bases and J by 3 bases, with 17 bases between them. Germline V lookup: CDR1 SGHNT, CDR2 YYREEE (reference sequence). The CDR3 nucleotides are TGTGCCAGCAGGAAGGGGGGGGGAGTCGACACTGAAGCTTTCTTT. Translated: CASRKGGGVDTEAFF.

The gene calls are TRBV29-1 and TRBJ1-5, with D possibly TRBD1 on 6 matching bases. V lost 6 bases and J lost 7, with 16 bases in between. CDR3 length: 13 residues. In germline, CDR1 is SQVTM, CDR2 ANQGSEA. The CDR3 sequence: CSVQNAGDQPQHF. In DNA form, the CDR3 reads TGCAGCGTCCAAAACGCAGGGGACCAGCCCCAGCATTTT.

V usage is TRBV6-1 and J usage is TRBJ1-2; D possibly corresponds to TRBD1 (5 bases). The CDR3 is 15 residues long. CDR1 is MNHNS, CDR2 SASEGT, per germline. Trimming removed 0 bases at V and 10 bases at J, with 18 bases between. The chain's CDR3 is CASSEASRVLRDYTF. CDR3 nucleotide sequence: TGTGCCAGCAGTGAAGCAAGCAGGGTTCTTCGCGACTACACCTTC.

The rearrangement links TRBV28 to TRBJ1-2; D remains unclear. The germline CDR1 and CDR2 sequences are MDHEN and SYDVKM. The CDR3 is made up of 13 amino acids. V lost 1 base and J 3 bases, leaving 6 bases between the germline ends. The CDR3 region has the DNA TGTGCCAGCAGTTTATACTCCGACTATGGCTACACCTTC. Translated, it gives CASSLYSDYGYTF.